The 21 T cell receptor beta chains given below trace back to one sample, sequenced in a study of control samples from healthy donors and cancer patients. Sequenced by immunoSEQ multiplex PCR; TCRdb stores in-frame clones only, minus some. The sample holds 110,000 or so clones, more than 70% seen once. The sequencing sample was made of blood. Receptor source: a man aged 45-60 years in good health.

This clone was found a few times. The J gene is TRBJ1-5, the V gene TRBV19, with D possibly matching TRBD1 (5 bases). CDR3 length: 14 residues. V was pared by 5 bases and J by 7 bases, with 15 bases between. From germline, CDR1 is LNHDA and CDR2 SQIVND (reference sequence). The CDR3 here is CASSVSGYGQPQHF. DNA of the CDR3: TGTGCCAGTAGTGTTTCAGGGTACGGGCAGCCCCAGCATTTT.

A few counts support this clone. The chain couples TRBV19 to TRBJ1-1, with a tentative D call TRBD1 (6 bases). This CDR3 has 14 amino acids. V was pared by 6 bases and J by 2 bases, with 13 bases between. Germline loops: CDR1 LNHDA, CDR2 SQIVND (reference sequence). DNA for the CDR3: TGTGCCAGTAGGATACAGGGAAAAAACACTGAAGCTTTCTTT. It specifies CASRIQGKNTEAFF.

The CDR3 region is CASSSSSGANVLTF. CDR3 sequence (DNA): TGTGCCAGCAGTAGCAGCTCTGGGGCCAACGTCCTGACTTTC. The chain uses TRBV7-8 and TRBJ2-6; no clear D. Trimming removed 6 bases at V and 0 bases at J, with 6 bases between. Germline values: CDR1 SGHVS, CDR2 FQNEAQ. The CDR3 totals 14 residues.

V is TRBV7-8 and J is TRBJ2-1; D is uncertain. Trimming took off 0 bases at V and 0 bases at J, with 15 bases between the two ends. The CDR3 totals 18 residues. The germline V gene encodes CDR1 SGHVS and CDR2 FQNEAQ. CDR3 protein: CASSLAAVIRSSYNEQFF. CDR3 DNA: TGTGCCAGCAGCTTAGCAGCAGTCATCAGAAGCTCCTACAATGAGCAGTTCTTC.

J is TRBJ1-4 and V is TRBV2, with 7 bases matching TRBD1. The germline V gene encodes CDR1 SNHLY and CDR2 FYNNEI. The CDR3 covers 15 residues. V shed 7 bases and J 1 base; nucleotides not matched to a gene: 6. The CDR3 spells CASKGTGETNEKLFF. The CDR3 DNA is TGTGCCAGCAAGGGAACAGGGGAAACTAATGAAAAACTGTTTTTT.

This chain uses TRBV5-1 with TRBJ1-4, with 8 positions matching TRBD1. CDR1 and CDR2 (germline): SGHRS, YFSETQ. The CDR3 runs to 16 residues. V lost 3 bases and J lost 7; bases outside the gene matches: 11. The CDR3 DNA is TGCGCCAGCAGCTCCGCTTCCCAGGGGGCCGGTGAAAAACTGTTTTTT. Translation: CASSSASQGAGEKLFF.

There are a few counts of this clone. The chain carries TRBV19 and TRBJ2-6; 8 nucleotides agree with TRBD1. The junction had 18 bases not matched to a gene; V was cut back by 10 bases and J by 4 bases. The CDR3 is 18 residues long. Germline V gives CDR1 LNHDA, CDR2 SQIVND (reference sequence). Here the CDR3 DNA reads TGTGCCACCGCACTAGACAGGGGAGGAAGGTCCGGGGCCAACGTCCTGACTTTC. It codes for CATALDRGGRSGANVLTF.

This chain uses TRBV3-1 (or the pseudogene TRBV3-2) with TRBJ1-3; tentatively, D is TRBD1 (6 bases). V lost 5 bases and J lost 0, with 8 bases in between. This CDR3 spans 14 amino acids. Germline V lookup: CDR1 LGHDT, CDR2 YNNKEL (reference sequence). CDR3 protein: CASSVQGSGNTIYF. The DNA of the CDR3 is TGTGCCAGCAGCGTACAGGGCTCTGGAAACACCATATATTTT.

This chain links TRBV7-2 with TRBJ2-7; D is ambiguous. The CDR3 totals 14 residues. Trimming stripped 2 bases from V and 2 bases from J, with 10 bases between. CDR1 SGHTA and CDR2 FQGNSA come from the germline V gene. CDR3 protein: CASSLLGKPYEQYF. The DNA of the CDR3 is TGTGCCAGCAGCTTATTGGGGAAACCCTACGAGCAGTACTTC.

Only a few counts were recorded for this clone. This chain connects TRBV5-1 to TRBJ2-1, with 7 positions matching TRBD1. The V gene end was trimmed by 6 bases and the J gene end by 0 bases; junction bases not matched to a gene: 9. The CDR3 sequence is 16 residues long. Germline CDR1 is SGHRS and CDR2 is YFSETQ. The CDR3 spells CASTPRTGDSYNEQFF. CDR3 nucleotide sequence: TGCGCCAGCACCCCACGCACAGGGGACTCCTACAATGAGCAGTTCTTC.

The chain combines TRBV5-6 with TRBJ1-2; 7 bases agree with TRBD1. The CDR3 length is 15 residues. The germline V gene encodes CDR1 SGHDT and CDR2 YYEEEE. V lost 4 bases, J lost 10 bases, and 16 bases stayed unmatched. Here the CDR3 reads CASSIPFEGARAYTF. CDR3 DNA sequence: TGTGCCAGCAGCATCCCTTTCGAGGGGGCGAGGGCCTACACCTTC.

The chain carries TRBV4-1 and TRBJ1-1; 7 bases fit TRBD1. CDR1 is MGHRA, CDR2 YSYEKL, per germline. CDR3 length: 14 residues. The J segment lost 4 bases and the V segment lost 3 bases, leaving 5 bases of the junction unmatched. The CDR3 DNA reads as TGCGCCAGCAGCCACACGACAGGGCTCACTGAAGCTTTCTTT. This sequence encodes CASSHTTGLTEAFF.

V and J are TRBV12-3 or TRBV12-4 and TRBJ1-1; 7 positions agree with TRBD1. The CDR3 is 11 residues long. After removal of 7 bases from V and 10 bases from J, the junction contained 6 bases not matched to a gene. CDR3 protein: CASTPGGRAFF. CDR3 coding DNA: TGTGCCAGCACCCCAGGGGGTCGAGCTTTCTTT.

J is TRBJ1-1 and V is TRBV18, with D perhaps TRBD1 (5 bases). V shed 3 bases and J shed 1 base, with 12 bases lying between them. This CDR3 is built from 15 residues. In germline, CDR1 is KGHSH, CDR2 LQKENI. CDR3 region: CASSPQEGKNTEAFF. Written as DNA, the CDR3 is TGTGCCAGCTCACCGCAGGAGGGGAAGAACACTGAAGCTTTCTTT.

The chain couples TRBV25-1 to TRBJ1-3; weak D call: TRBD1 (5 bases). Germline CDR1 and CDR2: MGHDK and SYGVNS. There are 14 residues in the CDR3. V gave up 6 bases and J gave up 4 bases, with 13 bases separating them. CDR3 sequence reads: CASRIRGTGNTIYF. CDR3 coding DNA: TGTGCCAGCAGAATACGGGGGACCGGAAACACCATATATTTT.

The chain has TRBV4-1 and TRBJ1-5; tentative D call: TRBD1 (6 bases). V lost 5 bases, J lost 3 bases, and 14 bases lay in between. The length of the CDR3 is 15 residues. Germline V CDR1 and CDR2: MGHRA, YSYEKL. This CDR3 reads CASSFDRFLNQPQHF. CDR3 nucleotide sequence: TGCGCCAGCAGCTTCGACAGGTTCCTCAATCAGCCCCAGCATTTT.

The chain links TRBV20-1 to TRBJ1-1, with TRBD1 as a possible D gene (6 bases). V was clipped by 3 bases and J by 3 bases, with 11 bases between them. The germline V gene has CDR1 DFQATT and CDR2 SNEGSKA (reference sequence). The length of the CDR3 is 13 residues. The CDR3 bases are TGCAGTGCTAGTTCGGGGGGCTACACTGAAGCTTTCTTT. Its translation is CSASSGGYTEAFF.

The chain is built from TRBV5-1 and TRBJ1-1, with 8 bases lining up with TRBD1. V dropped 3 bases and J dropped 4; count of bases not matched to a gene: 11. There are 16 residues in the CDR3. In germline, CDR1 is SGHRS, CDR2 YFSETQ. CDR3 DNA sequence: TGCGCCAGCAGCTCCTTCTACAGGGGGAACGGCACTGAAGCTTTCTTT. Translating it yields CASSSFYRGNGTEAFF.

The chain joins TRBV24-1 to TRBJ2-7; TRBD1 matches at 9 bases. CDR3 size: 16 residues. The germline V gene encodes CDR1 KGHDR and CDR2 SFDVKD. The V gene end was trimmed by 0 bases and the J gene end by 4 bases; junction bases not matched to a gene: 6. The CDR3 bases are TGTGCCACCAGTGATTTGGGAGGACAGGGGTTGTACGAGCAGTACTTC. Translated, it gives CATSDLGGQGLYEQYF.

The V and J genes are TRBV5-5 and TRBJ2-3; 9 positions agree with TRBD1. J gave up 4 bases and V 0 bases, and 0 bases lay outside the gene matches. Germline V gene data show CDR1 as SGHKS and CDR2 as YYEKEE (reference sequence). The length of the CDR3 is 14 residues. In DNA form, the CDR3 reads TGTGCCAGCAGCTTGGGGACAGGGGCAGATACGCAGTATTTT. It codes for CASSLGTGADTQYF.

On this clone: The same CDR3 also results from other DNA sequences found in this sample. This chain uses TRBV3-1 (or the pseudogene TRBV3-2) with TRBJ2-2; D remains unclear. From germline, CDR1 is LGHDT and CDR2 YNNKEL (reference sequence). This CDR3 spans 16 amino acids. With 1 base removed from V and 8 bases from J, the gap between germline ends came to 17 bases. In nucleotides, the CDR3 is TGTGCCAGCAGCCAAGGTCACCGCCGAGCGACTGGGGAGCTGTTTTTT. It yields the protein CASSQGHRRATGELFF.